The 9 T cell receptor beta chains below all came from one sample that was sequenced in a study of tumor-infiltrating lymphocytes in primary liver carcinoma. Co-extracted RNA and DNA came from around 18-30 mg of unsorted bulk tissue. A primer in the constant region served to generate TCR beta cDNA from roughly 450 ng of total RNA. Libraries of TCR beta came from three nested multiplex PCR rounds with slightly modified ARM-PCR. The first two PCR rounds used TRBV1-TRBV30 forward primers with a C-beta reverse primer, about 10 cycles each. In TCRdb, the multiplex PCR reads were re-called with MiXCR into one record per CDR3 protein. Altogether 70,000 to 85,000 distinct CDR3 sequences are present, 71% being singletons, with the ten largest covering around 13%. Input material: liver tumor tissue from sampling region 4. Subset of the sample: tumor region T4, right-lateral pole. Receptors were obtained from an older woman with primary liver carcinoma and hepatitis B virus infection.

In this sample, this clonotype turned up many times. The chain carries TRBV28 and TRBJ2-3, with TRBD1 matching over 10 bases. Germline assignment: CDR1 MDHEN and CDR2 SYDVKM. The CDR3 has 18 residues. V dropped 6 bases and J dropped 2; count of bases not matched to a gene: 14. In DNA form, the CDR3 reads TGTGCCAGCAGATCGCCCCCCGGGACAGGGGATGACACAGATACGCAGTATTTT. Its translation is CASRSPPGTGDDTDTQYF.

The gene calls are TRBV11-2 and TRBJ2-1; a possible D gene is TRBD2 (5 bases). Per germline, CDR1 SGHAT and CDR2 FQNNGV. The CDR3 runs 14 residues. The chain's CDR3 is CISSPDSRYRKQFF. For the CDR3, the DNA is TGTATCAGCAGTCCGGACTCGAGGTATAGGAAGCAGTTCTTC.

As regards this clonotype: The junction differs from germline at one of its ends, possibly a read error. The chain combines TRBV28 with TRBJ2-2, with D perhaps TRBD1 (8 bases). The CDR3 is made up of 15 amino acids. Germline CDR1 reads MDHEN; CDR2 reads SYDVKM. The chain's CDR3 is CANSTGGGYTGELFF. CDR3 DNA sequence: TGTGCCAACAGTACAGGGGGAGGGTACACCGGGGAGCTGTTTTTT.

The V gene is TRBV29-1, the J gene TRBJ2-3; D ambiguous. The CDR3 consists of 13 residues. V shed 4 bases and J shed 7 bases, with 15 bases lying between them. CDR1 and CDR2 (germline): SQVTM, ANQGSEA. The CDR3 DNA is TGCAGCGTTGCCAGGAGAGTTGCATATACGCAGTATTTT. Translation gives CSVARRVAYTQYF.

With regard to this clonotype: At one boundary the junction diverges from the germline segment, which might be a read error. The genes are TRBV11-2 and TRBJ1-2, with 8 bases that match TRBD1. This CDR3 has 16 residues. Germline lookup yields CDR1 SGHAT and CDR2 FQNNGV. CDR3 sequence (DNA): TGTACCAGCAGCTTAGATGGCAGGACAGGGAACTATGGTTACACCTTC. Amino acid sequence: CTSSLDGRTGNYGYTF.

The chain has TRBV29-1 and TRBJ2-1, with D unresolved. CDR1 and CDR2 (germline): SQVTM, ANQGSEA. V lost 5 bases and J 6 bases, leaving 17 bases between the germline ends. There are 14 residues in the CDR3. CDR3 coding DNA: TGCAGCGTTAAACAGAGTGGCGGCCTCAATGAGCAGTTCTTC. Amino acid sequence: CSVKQSGGLNEQFF.

As regards this clonotype: This CDR3 is missing its conserved last phenylalanine or tryptophan, likely due to a read error. This rearrangement joins TRBV29-1 to TRBJ2-1; maybe TRBD2 (6 bases). The CDR3 extends over 15 amino acids. V lost 8 bases to trimming and J lost 9 bases, with 26 bases between them. Germline V lookup: CDR1 SQVTM, CDR2 ANQGSEA. The CDR3 sequence is CSSLGGRSSMGEQFI. DNA of the CDR3: TGCAGCTCCCTGGGAGGCAGGAGTTCCATGGGTGAGCAGTTCATC.

V and J are TRBV28 and TRBJ2-3; 8 bases align to TRBD1. With V trimmed by 6 bases and J by 2 bases, 4 bases remained unmatched. This CDR3 contains 14 residues. Germline V gene data show CDR1 as MDHEN and CDR2 as SYDVKM. The CDR3 coding sequence is TGTGCCAGCAGGGACAGGGTTGACACAGATACGCAGTATTTT. It is translated as CASRDRVDTDTQYF.

Comments on this clonotype: The CDR3 carries no conserved terminal phenylalanine or tryptophan, so it likely arises from a read error. It is unclear where the CDR3 begins or ends on the DNA, so no DNA is shown, and the CDR3 is as TCRdb lists it. This chain uses TRBV11-2 with TRBJ2-3; the listed D gene, TRBD2, was not tested against the DNA. Germline V gene lookup returns CDR1 SGHAT and CDR2 FQNNGV. Both ends counted, the CDR3 spans 17 residues. The CDR3 loop is CASSLGGLTYTSVTQYL.